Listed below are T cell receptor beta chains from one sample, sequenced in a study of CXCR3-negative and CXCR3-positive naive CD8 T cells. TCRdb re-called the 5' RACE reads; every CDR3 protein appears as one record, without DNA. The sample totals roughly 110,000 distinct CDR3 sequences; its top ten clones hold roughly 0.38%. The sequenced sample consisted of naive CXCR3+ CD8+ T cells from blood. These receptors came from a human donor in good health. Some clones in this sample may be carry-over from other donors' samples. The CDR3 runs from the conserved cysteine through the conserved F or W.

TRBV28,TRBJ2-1,CASSPRDRVGPQFF
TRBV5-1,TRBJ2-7,CPSSSRGFSYEQYF
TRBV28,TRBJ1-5,CASSSHRTGYSNQPQHF
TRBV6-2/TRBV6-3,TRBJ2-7,CASTPVGNPYEQYF
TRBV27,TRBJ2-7,CASSLNGLAGEQYF
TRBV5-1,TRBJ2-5,CASSLVAGGPETQYF
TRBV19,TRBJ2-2,CASSIDTGPNTGELFF
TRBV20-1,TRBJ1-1,CSARDPGGRDTEAFF
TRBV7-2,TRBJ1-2,CASSWDLGAINYGYTF
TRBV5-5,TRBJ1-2,CASSPGEHYGYTF
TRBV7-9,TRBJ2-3,CASSSRDSKADTQYF
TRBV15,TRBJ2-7,CATSGGQVSYEQYF
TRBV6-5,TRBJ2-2,CASSLSGGLSGELFF
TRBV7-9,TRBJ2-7,CASSVRSGQDIYEQYF
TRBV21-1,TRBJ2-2,CASSKDRAANTGELFF
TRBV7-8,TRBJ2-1,CASSLAGLAGYNEQFF
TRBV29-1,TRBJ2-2,CSVVRTINNGELFF
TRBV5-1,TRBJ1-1,CASSPWTGNTEAFF
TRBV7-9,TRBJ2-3,CASSSAVTERTDTQYF
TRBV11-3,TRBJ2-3,CASSLGQDITDTQYF
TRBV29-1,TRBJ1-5,CSVYNNTGPDQPQHF
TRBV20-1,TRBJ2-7,CSARDRGDNEQYF
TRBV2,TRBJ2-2,CASRLRLNTGELFF
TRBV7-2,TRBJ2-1,CASNDRAYNEQFF